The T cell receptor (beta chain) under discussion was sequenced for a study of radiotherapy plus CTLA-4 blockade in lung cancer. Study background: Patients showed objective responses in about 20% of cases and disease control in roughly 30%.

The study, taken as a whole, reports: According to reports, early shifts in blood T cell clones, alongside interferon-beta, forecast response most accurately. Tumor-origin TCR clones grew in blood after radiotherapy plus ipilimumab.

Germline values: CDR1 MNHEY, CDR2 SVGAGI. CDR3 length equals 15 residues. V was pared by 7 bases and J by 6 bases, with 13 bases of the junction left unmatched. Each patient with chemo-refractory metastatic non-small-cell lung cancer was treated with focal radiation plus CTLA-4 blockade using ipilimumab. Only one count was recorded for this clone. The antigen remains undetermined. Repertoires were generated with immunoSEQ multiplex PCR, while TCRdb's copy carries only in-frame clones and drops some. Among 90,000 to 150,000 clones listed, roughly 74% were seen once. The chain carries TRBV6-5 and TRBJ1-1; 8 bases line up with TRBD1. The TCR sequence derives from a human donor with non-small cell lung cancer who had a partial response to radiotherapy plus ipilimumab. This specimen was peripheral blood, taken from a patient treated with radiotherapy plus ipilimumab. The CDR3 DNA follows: TGTGCCAGCACCCTTAAGACAGGGGTCAGCGCTGAAGCTTTCTTT. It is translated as CASTLKTGVSAEAFF.